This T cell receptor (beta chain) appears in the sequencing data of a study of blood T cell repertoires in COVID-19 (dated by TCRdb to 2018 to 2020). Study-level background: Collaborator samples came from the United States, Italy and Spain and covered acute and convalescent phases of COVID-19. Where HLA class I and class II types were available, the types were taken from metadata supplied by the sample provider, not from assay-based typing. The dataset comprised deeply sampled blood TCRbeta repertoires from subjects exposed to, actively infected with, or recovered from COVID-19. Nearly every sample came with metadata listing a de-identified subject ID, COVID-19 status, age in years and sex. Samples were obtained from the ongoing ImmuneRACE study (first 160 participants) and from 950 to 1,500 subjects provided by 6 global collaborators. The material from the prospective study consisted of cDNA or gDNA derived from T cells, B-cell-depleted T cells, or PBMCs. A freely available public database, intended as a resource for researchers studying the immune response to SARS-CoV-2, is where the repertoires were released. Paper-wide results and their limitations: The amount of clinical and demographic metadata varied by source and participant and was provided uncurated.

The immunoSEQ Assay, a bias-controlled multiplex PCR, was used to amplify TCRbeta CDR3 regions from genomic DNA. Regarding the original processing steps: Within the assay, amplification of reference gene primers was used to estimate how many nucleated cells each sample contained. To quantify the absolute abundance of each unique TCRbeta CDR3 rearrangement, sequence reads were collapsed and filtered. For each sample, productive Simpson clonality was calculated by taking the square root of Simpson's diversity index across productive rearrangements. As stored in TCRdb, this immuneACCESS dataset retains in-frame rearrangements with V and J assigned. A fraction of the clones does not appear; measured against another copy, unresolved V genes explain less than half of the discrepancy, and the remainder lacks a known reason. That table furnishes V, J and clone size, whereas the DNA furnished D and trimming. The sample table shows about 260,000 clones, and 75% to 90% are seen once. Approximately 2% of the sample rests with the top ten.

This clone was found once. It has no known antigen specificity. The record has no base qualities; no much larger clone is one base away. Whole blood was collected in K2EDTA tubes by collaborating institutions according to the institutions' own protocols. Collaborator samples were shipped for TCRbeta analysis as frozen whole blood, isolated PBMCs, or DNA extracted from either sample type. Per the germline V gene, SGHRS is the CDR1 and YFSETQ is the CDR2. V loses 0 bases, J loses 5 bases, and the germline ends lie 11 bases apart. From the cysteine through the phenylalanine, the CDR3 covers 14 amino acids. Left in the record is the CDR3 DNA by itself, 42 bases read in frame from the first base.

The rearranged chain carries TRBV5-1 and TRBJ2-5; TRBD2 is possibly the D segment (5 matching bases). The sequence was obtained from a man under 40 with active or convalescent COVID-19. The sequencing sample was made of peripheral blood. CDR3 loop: CASSLGLAAETQYF. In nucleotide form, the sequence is TGCGCCAGCAGCTTGGGGCTAGCCGCGGAGACCCAGTACTTC.